Listed below are T cell receptor beta chains from one sample, sequenced in a study of blood T cell repertoires in COVID-19. Some clones are missing from TCRdb's copy, which holds only in-frame ones; the method was immunoSEQ multiplex PCR. The sample lists about 150,000 clones, approximately 86% occurring once. The sample taken for sequencing was peripheral blood. These receptors were taken from a woman aged 70-85 years with acute or convalescent COVID-19. Each CDR3 is given with its conserved first and last residue. A D gene is named only where the DNA matches it firmly. Clone size is given for some rows only: seen once, a few or many times, or a class if the clone is expanded.

TRBV28	.	TRBJ1-1	.	TGTGCCAGCAGCCTGACGAGGGCTGAAGCTTTCTTT	CASSLTRAEAFF
TRBV10-2	.	TRBJ1-2	.	TGCGCCAGCCACGGGTATTATGGCTACACCTTC	CASHGYYGYTF
TRBV6-6	.	TRBJ1-4	.	TGTGCCAGCAGTTACTTCAGGGGAGGGAGGGAAAAACTGTTTTTT	CASSYFRGGREKLFF
TRBV3-1/TRBV3-2	.	TRBJ2-7	.	TGTGCCAGCCCCGACCGACAGCACTACGAGCAGTACTTC	CASPDRQHYEQYF
TRBV6-6	.	TRBJ1-5	.	TGTGCCAGCAGTTACCGGGGGCCCCAGCATTTT	CASSYRGPQHF
TRBV5-6	.	TRBJ2-1	.	TGTGCCAGCAGCTTGGGCGGGTTCGAGCAGTTCTTC	CASSLGGFEQFF
TRBV19	TRBD1	TRBJ1-2	.	TGTGCCAGTAGTATAGCGACAGGGGACTATGGCTACACCTTC	CASSIATGDYGYTF
TRBV30	TRBD1	TRBJ1-5	.	TGTGCCTGGAGTGTATCTAGGGACAGCTTCTATCAGCCCCAGCATTTT	CAWSVSRDSFYQPQHF
TRBV29-1	TRBD2	TRBJ2-5	.	TGCAGCGTTGGTAGCGGGGGGGCCGGACCCCAGTACTTC	CSVGSGGAGPQYF
TRBV2	.	TRBJ2-7	.	TGTGCCAGCTCTTCTTTATTGGACTACTTATACGAGCAGTACTTC	CASSSLLDYLYEQYF
TRBV5-1	TRBD1	TRBJ1-2	.	TGCGCCAGCAGCTTAGACAGGGGCGGTCGTGGCTACACCTTC	CASSLDRGGRGYTF
TRBV7-8	.	TRBJ1-5	.	TGTGCCAGCAGCTTAGCGCCGGGATATAGCAATCAGCCCCAGCATTTT	CASSLAPGYSNQPQHF
TRBV5-6	.	TRBJ1-1	.	TGTGCCAGCAGCTTGAAACAGGCGAACACTGAAGCTTTCTTT	CASSLKQANTEAFF
TRBV3-1/TRBV3-2	TRBD1	TRBJ1-5	.	TGTGCCAGCAGCCCAGGGACAGACAATCAGCCCCAGCATTTT	CASSPGTDNQPQHF
TRBV27	TRBD1	TRBJ1-1	.	TGTGCCAGCAGTCCACGGACAGGGGGCGACGGGAACACTGAAGCTTTCTTT	CASSPRTGGDGNTEAFF
TRBV5-1	TRBD1	TRBJ2-1	.	TGCGCCAGCAGCTGGACAGGGGGCATTTCCCAAATCTACAATGAGCAGTTCTTC	CASSWTGGISQIYNEQFF
TRBV6-2/TRBV6-3	.	TRBJ1-6	.	TGTGCCAGCAGTTCCGTTGGGAGCTCTCCCCTCCACTTT	CASSSVGSSPLHF
TRBV18	.	TRBJ1-1	.	TGTGCCAGCTCCCAGCGGAGGAACACTGAAGCTTTCTTT	CASSQRRNTEAFF
TRBV30	.	TRBJ1-1	.	TGTGCCTGGAGTGTTTCCAGATTCGCGCGGTCCGTAATTTTGAACACTGAAGCTTTCTTT	CAWSVSRFARSVILNTEAFF
TRBV11-2	.	TRBJ1-6	.	TGTGCCAGCAGCTTAGCACAGGGCTCCTATAATTCACCCCTCCACTTT	CASSLAQGSYNSPLHF
TRBV9	TRBD2	TRBJ2-7	.	TGTGCCAGCAGCCCTACTAGCGGGGGGGCCCACGAGCAGTACTTC	CASSPTSGGAHEQYF
TRBV7-2	.	TRBJ2-3	.	TGTGCCAGCAGCTTAGGTATGGGCGGGGGCACAGATACGCAGTATTTT	CASSLGMGGGTDTQYF
TRBV2	.	TRBJ1-5	.	TGTGCCAGCAGTTTAACAGATCATAGCAATCAGCCCCAGCATTTT	CASSLTDHSNQPQHF
TRBV9	.	TRBJ1-5	.	TGTGCCAGCAGCGTAGGAGGGAATAGCAATCAGCCCCAGCATTTT	CASSVGGNSNQPQHF
TRBV9	.	TRBJ2-5	.	TGTGCCAGCAGCGTAGATGTCGGGGGGCTGCGGGAGACCCAGTACTTC	CASSVDVGGLRETQYF
TRBV7-9	TRBD1	TRBJ2-5	once	TGTGCCAGCAGTCGCCAGGGGGCCGGTCAAGAGACCCAGTACTTC	CASSRQGAGQETQYF
TRBV7-9	TRBD1	TRBJ1-3	.	TGTGCCAGCAGTCCGGACAGGGGCACTGGAAACACCATATATTTT	CASSPDRGTGNTIYF
TRBV23-1	TRBD1	TRBJ2-7	.	TGCGCCAGCAGTCAATCGGAAGCAGGGGGCATCCCTCCCGACTACGAGCAGTACTTC	CASSQSEAGGIPPDYEQYF
TRBV27	TRBD1	TRBJ2-2	.	TGTGCCAGCAGTCTAAAACCGGGACAGGGGAACACCGGGGAGCTGTTTTTT	CASSLKPGQGNTGELFF
TRBV6-6	TRBD1	TRBJ1-1	.	TGTGCCAGCAGTTACGAATTGGGACAGCGAAGAACTGAAGCTTTCTTT	CASSYELGQRRTEAFF
TRBV7-2	.	TRBJ1-3	.	TGTGCCAGCAGGCCACTTCGCGGGTCCGGAAACACCATATATTTT	CASRPLRGSGNTIYF
TRBV7-9	.	TRBJ1-4	.	TGTGCCAGCAGCCCCTATGCAACTAATGAAAAACTGTTTTTT	CASSPYATNEKLFF